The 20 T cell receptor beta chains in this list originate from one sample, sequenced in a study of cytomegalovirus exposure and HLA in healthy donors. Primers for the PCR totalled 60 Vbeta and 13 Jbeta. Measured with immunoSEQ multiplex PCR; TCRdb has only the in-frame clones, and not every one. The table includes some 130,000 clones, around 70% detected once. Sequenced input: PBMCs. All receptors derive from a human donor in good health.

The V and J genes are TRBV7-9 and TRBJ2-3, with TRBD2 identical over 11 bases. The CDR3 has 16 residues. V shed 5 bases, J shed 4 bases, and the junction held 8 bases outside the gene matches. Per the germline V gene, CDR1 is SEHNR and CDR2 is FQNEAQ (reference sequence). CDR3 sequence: CASSRTLAGGSDTQYF. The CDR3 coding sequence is TGTGCCAGCAGCCGGACTCTAGCGGGGGGATCAGATACGCAGTATTTT.

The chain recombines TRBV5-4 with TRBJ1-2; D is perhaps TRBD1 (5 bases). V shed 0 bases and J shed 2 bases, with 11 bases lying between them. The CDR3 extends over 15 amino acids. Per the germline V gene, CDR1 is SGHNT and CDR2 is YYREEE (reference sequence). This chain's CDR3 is CASSLAGGDNYGYTF. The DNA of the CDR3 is TGTGCCAGCAGCTTGGCGGGAGGGGACAACTATGGCTACACCTTC.

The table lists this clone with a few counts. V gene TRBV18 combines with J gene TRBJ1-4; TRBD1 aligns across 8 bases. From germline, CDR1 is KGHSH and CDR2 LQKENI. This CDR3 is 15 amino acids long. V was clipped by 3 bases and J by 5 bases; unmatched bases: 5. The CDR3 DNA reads TGTGCCAGCTCACCGACGAGGGACAGGAATGAAAAACTGTTTTTT. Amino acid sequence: CASSPTRDRNEKLFF.

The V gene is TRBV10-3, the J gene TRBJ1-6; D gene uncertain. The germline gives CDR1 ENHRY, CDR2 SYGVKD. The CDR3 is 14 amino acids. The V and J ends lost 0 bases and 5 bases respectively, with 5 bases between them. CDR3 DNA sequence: TGTGCCATCAGTGAGTCGAGGGATAATTCACCCCTCCACTTT. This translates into CAISESRDNSPLHF.

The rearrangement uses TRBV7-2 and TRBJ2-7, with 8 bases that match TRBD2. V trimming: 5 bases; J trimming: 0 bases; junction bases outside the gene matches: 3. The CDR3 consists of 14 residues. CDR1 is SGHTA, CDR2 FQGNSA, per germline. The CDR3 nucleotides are TGTGCCAGCAGCCTCAGCGGGAGCTCCTACGAGCAGTACTTC. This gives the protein CASSLSGSSYEQYF.

The CDR3 region has the DNA TGTGCCAGCAGTGTGGCCAGGGGGCCTCAAGAGACCCAGTACTTC. Protein product: CASSVARGPQETQYF. The chain has TRBV2 and TRBJ2-5, with 8 bases fitting TRBD1. Germline CDR1 and CDR2: SNHLY and FYNNEI. Trimming cost V 4 bases and J 2 bases; bases outside gene matches: 6. The CDR3 spans 15 residues.

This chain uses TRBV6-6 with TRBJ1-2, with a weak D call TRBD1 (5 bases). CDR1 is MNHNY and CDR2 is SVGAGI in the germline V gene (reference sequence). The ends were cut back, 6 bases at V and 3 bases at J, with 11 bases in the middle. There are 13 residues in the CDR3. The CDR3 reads CASRPGQDYGYTF. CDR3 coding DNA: TGTGCCAGCAGACCCGGACAAGACTATGGCTACACCTTC.

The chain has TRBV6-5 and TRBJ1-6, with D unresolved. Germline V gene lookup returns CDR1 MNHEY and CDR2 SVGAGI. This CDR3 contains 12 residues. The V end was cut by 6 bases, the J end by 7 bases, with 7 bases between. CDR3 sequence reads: CASSPVNSPLHF. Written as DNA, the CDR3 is TGTGCCAGCAGCCCAGTGAATTCACCCCTCCACTTT.

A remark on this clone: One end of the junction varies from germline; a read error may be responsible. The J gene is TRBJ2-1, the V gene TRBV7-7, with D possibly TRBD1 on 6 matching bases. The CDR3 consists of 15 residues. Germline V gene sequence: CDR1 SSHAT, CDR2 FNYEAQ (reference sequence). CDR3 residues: CASSSGRGSNYEQFF. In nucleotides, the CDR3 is TGTGCTAGCAGCTCCGGCAGGGGCTCAAATTATGAGCAGTTCTTC.

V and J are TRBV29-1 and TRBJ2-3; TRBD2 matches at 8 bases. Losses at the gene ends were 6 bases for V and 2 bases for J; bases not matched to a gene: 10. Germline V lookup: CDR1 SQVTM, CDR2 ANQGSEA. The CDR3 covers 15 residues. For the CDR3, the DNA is TGCAGCGTACCGGGGGGGGGCCTGTTCACAGATACGCAGTATTTT. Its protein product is CSVPGGGLFTDTQYF.

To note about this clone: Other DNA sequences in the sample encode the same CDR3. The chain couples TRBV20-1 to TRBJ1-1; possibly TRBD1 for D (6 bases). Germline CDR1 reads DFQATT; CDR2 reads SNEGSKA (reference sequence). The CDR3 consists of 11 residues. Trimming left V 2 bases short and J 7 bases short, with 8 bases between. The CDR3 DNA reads TGCAGTGCTAGAAGGACAGATGAAGCTTTCTTT. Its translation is CSARRTDEAFF.

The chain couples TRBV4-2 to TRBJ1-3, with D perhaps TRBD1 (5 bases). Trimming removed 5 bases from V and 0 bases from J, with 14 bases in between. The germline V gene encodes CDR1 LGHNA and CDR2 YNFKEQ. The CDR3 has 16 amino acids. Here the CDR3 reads CASSLDTLRSGNTIYF. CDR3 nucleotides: TGTGCCAGCAGCTTGGACACGTTACGCTCTGGAAACACCATATATTTT.

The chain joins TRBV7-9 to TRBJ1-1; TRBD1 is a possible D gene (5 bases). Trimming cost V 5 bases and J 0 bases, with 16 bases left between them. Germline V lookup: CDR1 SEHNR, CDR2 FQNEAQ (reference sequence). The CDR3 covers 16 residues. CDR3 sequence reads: CASSPAGRGLNTEAFF. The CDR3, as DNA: TGTGCCAGCAGCCCTGCTGGGAGGGGCCTGAACACTGAAGCTTTCTTT.

CDR3 nucleotides: TGCGCCAGCAGAGAGGGTACTAACTATGGCTACACCTTC. Protein sequence: CASREGTNYGYTF. V and J are TRBV5-1 and TRBJ1-2; D is ambiguous. V lost 5 bases and J lost 0, with 8 bases in between. This CDR3 is built from 13 residues. Germline V gene sequence: CDR1 SGHRS, CDR2 YFSETQ.

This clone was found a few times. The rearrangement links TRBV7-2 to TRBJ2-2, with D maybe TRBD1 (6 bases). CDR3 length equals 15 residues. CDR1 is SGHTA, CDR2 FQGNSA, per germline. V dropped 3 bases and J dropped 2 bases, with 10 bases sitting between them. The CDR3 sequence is CASSFTGSNTGELFF. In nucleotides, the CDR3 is TGTGCCAGCAGCTTCACAGGGAGTAACACCGGGGAGCTGTTTTTT.

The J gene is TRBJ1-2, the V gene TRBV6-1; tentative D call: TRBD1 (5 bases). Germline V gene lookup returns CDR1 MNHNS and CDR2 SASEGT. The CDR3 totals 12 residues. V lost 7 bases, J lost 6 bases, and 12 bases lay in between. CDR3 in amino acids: CASTRPGDGYTF. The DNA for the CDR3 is TGTGCCAGCACCCGACCGGGGGATGGCTACACCTTC.

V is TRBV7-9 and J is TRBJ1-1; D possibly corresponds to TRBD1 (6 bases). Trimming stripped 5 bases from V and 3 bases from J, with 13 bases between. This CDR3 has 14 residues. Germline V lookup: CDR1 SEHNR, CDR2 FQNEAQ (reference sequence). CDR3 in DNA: TGTGCCAGCAGCCCACAGGGAGAGGACACTGAAGCTTTCTTT. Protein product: CASSPQGEDTEAFF.

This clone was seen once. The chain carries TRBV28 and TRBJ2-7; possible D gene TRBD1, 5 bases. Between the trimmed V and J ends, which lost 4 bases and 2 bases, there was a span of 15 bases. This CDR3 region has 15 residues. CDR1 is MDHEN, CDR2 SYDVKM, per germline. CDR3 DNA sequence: TGTGCCAGCAGTTCCCGCAGGGCCCTCACCTACGAGCAGTACTTC. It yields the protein CASSSRRALTYEQYF.

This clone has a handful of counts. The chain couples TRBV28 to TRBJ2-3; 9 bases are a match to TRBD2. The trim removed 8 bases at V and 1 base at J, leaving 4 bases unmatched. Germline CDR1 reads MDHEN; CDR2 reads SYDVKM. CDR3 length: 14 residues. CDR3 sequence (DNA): TGTGCCAGCTGGGTAGCGGGGGGCACAGATACGCAGTATTTT. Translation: CASWVAGGTDTQYF.

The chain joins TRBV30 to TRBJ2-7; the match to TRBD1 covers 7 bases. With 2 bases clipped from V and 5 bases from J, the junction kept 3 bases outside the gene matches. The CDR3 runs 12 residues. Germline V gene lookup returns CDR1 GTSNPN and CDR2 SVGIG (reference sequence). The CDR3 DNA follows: TGTGCCTGGAGTCCACAGGGGAACGAGCAGTACTTC. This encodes CAWSPQGNEQYF.